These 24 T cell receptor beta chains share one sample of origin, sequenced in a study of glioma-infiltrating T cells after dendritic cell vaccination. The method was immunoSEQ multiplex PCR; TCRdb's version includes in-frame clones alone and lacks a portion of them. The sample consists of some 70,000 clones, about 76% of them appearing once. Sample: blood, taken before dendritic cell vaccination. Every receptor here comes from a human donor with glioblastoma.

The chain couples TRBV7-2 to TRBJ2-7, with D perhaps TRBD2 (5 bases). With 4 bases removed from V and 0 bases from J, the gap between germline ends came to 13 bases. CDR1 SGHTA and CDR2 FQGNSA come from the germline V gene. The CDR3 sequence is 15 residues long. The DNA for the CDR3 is TGTGCCAGCAGCTCCAGGACTTCTAGCTCCTACGAGCAGTACTTC. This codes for CASSSRTSSSYEQYF.

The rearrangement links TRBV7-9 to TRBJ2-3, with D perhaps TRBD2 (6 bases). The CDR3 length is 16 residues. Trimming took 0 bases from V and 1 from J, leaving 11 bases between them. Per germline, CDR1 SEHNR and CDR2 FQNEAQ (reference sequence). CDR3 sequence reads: CASSLAGPGGTDTQYF. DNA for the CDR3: TGTGCCAGCAGCTTAGCGGGGCCGGGGGGCACAGATACGCAGTATTTT.

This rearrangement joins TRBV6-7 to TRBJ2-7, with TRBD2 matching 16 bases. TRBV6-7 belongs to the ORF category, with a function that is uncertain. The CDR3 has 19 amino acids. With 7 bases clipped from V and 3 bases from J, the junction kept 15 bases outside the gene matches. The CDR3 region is CASTPGTSGGASRIYEQYF. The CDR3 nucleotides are TGTGCCAGCACCCCCGGGACTAGCGGGGGGGCGTCGCGAATCTACGAGCAGTACTTC.

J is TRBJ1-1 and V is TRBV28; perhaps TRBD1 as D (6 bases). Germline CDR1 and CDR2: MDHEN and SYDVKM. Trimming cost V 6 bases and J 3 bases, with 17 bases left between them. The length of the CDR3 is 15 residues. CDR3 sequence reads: CASRSRGRKYTEAFF. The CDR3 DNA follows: TGTGCCAGCAGGTCGCGGGGGCGCAAGTACACTGAAGCTTTCTTT.

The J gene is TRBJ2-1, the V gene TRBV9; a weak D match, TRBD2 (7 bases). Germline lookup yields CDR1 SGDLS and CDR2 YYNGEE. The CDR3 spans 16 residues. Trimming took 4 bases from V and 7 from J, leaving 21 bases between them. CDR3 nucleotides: TGTGCCAGCAGCCCCACGATGGGGGGGGGCCGGAATGAGCAGTTCTTC. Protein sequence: CASSPTMGGGRNEQFF.

CDR3 loop: CASSLMDSSYEQYF. The DNA for the CDR3 is TGTGCCAGCAGCTTAATGGACAGTTCCTACGAGCAGTACTTC. The chain is built from TRBV7-9 and TRBJ2-7, with D perhaps TRBD1 (6 bases). This CDR3 has 14 residues. CDR1 and CDR2 from the germline V gene are SEHNR and FQNEAQ (reference sequence). V dropped 2 bases and J dropped 1 base, with 9 bases sitting between them.

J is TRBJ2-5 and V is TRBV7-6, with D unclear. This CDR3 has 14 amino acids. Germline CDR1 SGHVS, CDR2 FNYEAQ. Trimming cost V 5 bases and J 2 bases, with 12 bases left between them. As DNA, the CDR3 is TGTGCCAGCAGCCCGTTTCGAGATCAAGAGACCCAGTACTTC. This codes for CASSPFRDQETQYF.

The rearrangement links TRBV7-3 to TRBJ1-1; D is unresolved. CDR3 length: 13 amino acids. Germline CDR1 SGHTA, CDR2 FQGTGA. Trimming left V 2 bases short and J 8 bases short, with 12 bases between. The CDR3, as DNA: TGTGCCAGCAGCTTATTGAAACAGAGCGAAGCTTTCTTT. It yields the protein CASSLLKQSEAFF.

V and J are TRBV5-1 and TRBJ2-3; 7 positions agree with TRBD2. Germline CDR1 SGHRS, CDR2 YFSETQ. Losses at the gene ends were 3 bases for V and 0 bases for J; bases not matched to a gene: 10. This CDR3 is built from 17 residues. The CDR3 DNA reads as TGCGCCAGCAGCTCAACTCCCCTAGCGGAGAGCACAGATACGCAGTATTTT. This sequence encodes CASSSTPLAESTDTQYF.

The CDR3 reads CASSLGAATDTQYF. CDR3 DNA: TGTGCCAGCAGCTTAGGGGCAGCCACAGATACGCAGTATTTT. The chain has TRBV7-2 and TRBJ2-3; D remains unclear. V lost 1 base to trimming and J lost 2 bases, with 7 bases between them. This CDR3 has 14 amino acids. Germline assignment: CDR1 SGHTA and CDR2 FQGNSA.

The CDR3 coding sequence is TGTGCCAGTAGTATGGGAGGTAAGACAGGGGCGGATGGGCGGCCCCAGCATTTT. Encoded protein: CASSMGGKTGADGRPQHF. This chain connects TRBV19 to TRBJ1-5; 8 bases fit TRBD1. The germline V gene encodes CDR1 LNHDA and CDR2 SQIVND (reference sequence). CDR3 length equals 18 residues. V trimming: 3 bases; J trimming: 9 bases; junction bases outside the gene matches: 19.

Here the CDR3 reads CASSSTAGGRNIQYF. DNA for the CDR3: TGTGCCAGCAGTTCCACAGCGGGGGGGCGAAACATTCAGTACTTC. This sequence joins TRBV2 and TRBJ2-4; 10 bases are a match to TRBD2. Germline V gives CDR1 SNHLY, CDR2 FYNNEI. Trimming removed 5 bases from V and 6 bases from J; junction bases left unmatched: 7. The CDR3 spans 15 residues.

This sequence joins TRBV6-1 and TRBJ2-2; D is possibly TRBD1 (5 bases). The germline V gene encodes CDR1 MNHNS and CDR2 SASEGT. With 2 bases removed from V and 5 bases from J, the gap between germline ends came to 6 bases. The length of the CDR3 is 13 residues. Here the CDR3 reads CASSETGTGELFF. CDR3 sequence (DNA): TGTGCCAGCAGTGAAACAGGAACCGGGGAGCTGTTTTTT.

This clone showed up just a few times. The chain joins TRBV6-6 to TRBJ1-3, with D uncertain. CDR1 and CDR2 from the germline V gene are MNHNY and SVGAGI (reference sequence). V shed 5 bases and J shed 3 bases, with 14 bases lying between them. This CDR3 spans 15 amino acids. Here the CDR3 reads CASSAGSLGGNTIYF. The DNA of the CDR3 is TGTGCCAGCAGTGCGGGGAGCTTGGGTGGAAACACCATATATTTT.

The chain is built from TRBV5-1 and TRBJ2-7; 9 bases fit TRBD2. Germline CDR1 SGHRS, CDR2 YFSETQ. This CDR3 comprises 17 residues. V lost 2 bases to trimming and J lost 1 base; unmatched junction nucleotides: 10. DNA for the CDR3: TGCGCCAGCAGCTTTTCAGCGGGGGGTTTCGGTTCCTACGAGCAGTACTTC. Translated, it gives CASSFSAGGFGSYEQYF.

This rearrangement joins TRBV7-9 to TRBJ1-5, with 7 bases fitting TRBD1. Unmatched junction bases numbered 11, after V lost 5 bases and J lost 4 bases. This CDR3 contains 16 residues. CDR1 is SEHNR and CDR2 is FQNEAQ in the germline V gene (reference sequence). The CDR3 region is CASSPGAGTVNQPQHF. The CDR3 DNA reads TGTGCCAGCAGCCCGGGCGCAGGGACAGTAAATCAGCCCCAGCATTTT.

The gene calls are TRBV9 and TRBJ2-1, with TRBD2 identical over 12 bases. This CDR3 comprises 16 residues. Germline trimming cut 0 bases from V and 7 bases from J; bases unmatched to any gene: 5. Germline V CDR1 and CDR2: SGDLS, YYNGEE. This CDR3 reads CASSVGASGGANEQFF. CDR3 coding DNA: TGTGCCAGCAGCGTAGGGGCTAGCGGGGGGGCAAATGAGCAGTTCTTC.

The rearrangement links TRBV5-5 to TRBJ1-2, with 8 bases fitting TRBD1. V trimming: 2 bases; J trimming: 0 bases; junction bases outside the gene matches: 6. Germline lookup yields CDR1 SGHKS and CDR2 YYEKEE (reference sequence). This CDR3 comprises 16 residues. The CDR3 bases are TGTGCCAGCAGCTTTGGGACAGGCACCGCTAACTATGGCTACACCTTC. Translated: CASSFGTGTANYGYTF. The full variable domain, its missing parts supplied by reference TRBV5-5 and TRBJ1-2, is DAGVTQSPTHLIKTRGQQVTLRCSPISGHKSVSWYQQVLGQGPQFIFQYYEKEERGRGNFPDRFSARQFPNYSSELNVNALLLGDSALYLCASSFGTGTANYGYTFGSGTRLTVV.

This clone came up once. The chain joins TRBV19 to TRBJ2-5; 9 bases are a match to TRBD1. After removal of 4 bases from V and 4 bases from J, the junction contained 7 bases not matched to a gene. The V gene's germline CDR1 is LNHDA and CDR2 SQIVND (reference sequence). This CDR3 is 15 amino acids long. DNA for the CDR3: TGTGCCAGTAGTAGGGGACAGGGAGGCACAGAGACCCAGTACTTC. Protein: CASSRGQGGTETQYF.

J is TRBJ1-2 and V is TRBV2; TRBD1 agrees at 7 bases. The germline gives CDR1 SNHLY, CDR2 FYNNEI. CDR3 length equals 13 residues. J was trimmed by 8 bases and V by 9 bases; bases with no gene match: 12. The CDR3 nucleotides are TGTGCCAGACGTGAGACAGGGATGAACGGCTACACCTTC. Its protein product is CARRETGMNGYTF.

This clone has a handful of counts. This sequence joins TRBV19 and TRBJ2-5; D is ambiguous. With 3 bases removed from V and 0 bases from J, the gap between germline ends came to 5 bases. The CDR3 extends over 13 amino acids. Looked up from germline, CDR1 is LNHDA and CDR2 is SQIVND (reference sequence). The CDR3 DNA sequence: TGTGCCAGTAGTATCGGTAACCAAGAGACCCAGTACTTC. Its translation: CASSIGNQETQYF.

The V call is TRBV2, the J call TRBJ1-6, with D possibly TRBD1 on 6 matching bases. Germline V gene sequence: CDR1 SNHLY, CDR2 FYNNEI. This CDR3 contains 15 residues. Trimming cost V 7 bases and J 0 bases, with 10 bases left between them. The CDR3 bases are TGTGCCAGCAAGGACAGCCCCTCCTATAATTCACCCCTCCACTTT. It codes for CASKDSPSYNSPLHF.

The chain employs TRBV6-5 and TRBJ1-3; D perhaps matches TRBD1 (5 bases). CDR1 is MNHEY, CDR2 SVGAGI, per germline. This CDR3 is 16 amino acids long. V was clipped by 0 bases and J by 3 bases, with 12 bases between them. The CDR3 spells CASSYSAGVFGNTIYF. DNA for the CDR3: TGTGCCAGCAGTTACTCGGCGGGGGTGTTTGGAAACACCATATATTTT.

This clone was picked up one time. In DNA form, the CDR3 reads TGTGCCAGCAGCTCGGAACTAGCGGGGGGTCCACATACGCAGTATTTT. Amino acid sequence: CASSSELAGGPHTQYF. V gene TRBV7-9 combines with J gene TRBJ2-3, with 12 bases identical to TRBD2. Unmatched junction bases numbered 9, after V lost 4 bases and J lost 7 bases. This CDR3 has 16 residues. Germline V gene data show CDR1 as SEHNR and CDR2 as FQNEAQ (reference sequence).